The clone carrying this TCR beta chain has a single count. TCRdb re-derived calls from the RT-PCR reads in MiXCR, one entry per CDR3 protein. The sample records roughly 200,000 distinct CDR3 sequences, over 30% being singletons. This CDR3 contains 14 residues. With V trimmed by 6 bases and J by 3 bases, 5 bases remained unmatched. The germline V gene has CDR1 LNHDA and CDR2 SQIVND (reference sequence). The data derive from a study of patients and donors after allogeneic stem cell transplantation. The J gene is TRBJ1-2, the V gene TRBV19; 9 positions match TRBD1. Sequencing was performed on blood, either unsorted or a sorted T cell fraction (not recorded which). The receptor was derived from a human donor who was either an allogeneic HSCT recipient or a stem cell or donor lymphocyte infusion donor (not recorded which). It is not recorded whose cells these are; they may come from a transplant donor. The CDR3 sequence is CASRGQGRDYGYTF. The CDR3 DNA sequence: TGTGCCAGTAGGGGACAGGGCCGTGACTATGGCTACACCTTC.